The entry below gives a single T cell receptor beta chain sequence along with its context. This entry belongs to a study of blood T cells in healthy people across ages. Between the trimmed V and J ends, which lost 6 bases and 1 base, there was a span of 15 bases. Germline V gene data show CDR1 as SQVTM and CDR2 as ANQGSEA. The length of the CDR3 is 14 residues. Primers used in a second PCR of about 6 to 12 cycles were a sample-barcoded 5' primer and a J-beta primer mix. One entry per CDR3 protein, called by TCRdb with MiXCR from the 5' RACE reads. Among over 1,300,000 distinct CDR3 sequences listed, 55% to 75% were seen once.

This chain uses TRBV29-1 with TRBJ1-1; maybe TRBD1 (6 bases). Sequences were obtained from blood. This sequence originates from a man aged 18 to 30 in good health. The CDR3 coding sequence is TGCAGCGTCCGACGGACAGTCCAGAACACTGAAGCTTTCTTT. Translating gives CSVRRTVQNTEAFF.